This T cell receptor (beta chain) was sequenced in a study of T-cell reconstitution after alpha-beta-depleted transplantation in children. The CDR3 has 14 amino acids. Trimming pared 6 bases from V and 4 bases from J, leaving 15 bases between. Germline CDR1 is WSHSY and CDR2 is SAAADI. This sample's TCRbeta library carried unique molecular identifier barcodes. MiXCR, run by TCRdb on the PCR reads, gives a single entry per CDR3 protein. Of 300,000 to 400,000 distinct CDR3 sequences listed, less than 15% are singletons. V and J are TRBV10-2 and TRBJ2-5, with D perhaps matching TRBD2 (6 bases). This specimen was PBMCs, taken from the stem cell graft. The sequence was obtained from a human donor who donated a stem cell graft to a child with Fanconi anemia. CDR3 sequence: CASRRGQGRETQYF. In DNA form, the CDR3 reads TGCGCCAGCAGGCGGGGCCAAGGGAGAGAGACCCAGTACTTC.